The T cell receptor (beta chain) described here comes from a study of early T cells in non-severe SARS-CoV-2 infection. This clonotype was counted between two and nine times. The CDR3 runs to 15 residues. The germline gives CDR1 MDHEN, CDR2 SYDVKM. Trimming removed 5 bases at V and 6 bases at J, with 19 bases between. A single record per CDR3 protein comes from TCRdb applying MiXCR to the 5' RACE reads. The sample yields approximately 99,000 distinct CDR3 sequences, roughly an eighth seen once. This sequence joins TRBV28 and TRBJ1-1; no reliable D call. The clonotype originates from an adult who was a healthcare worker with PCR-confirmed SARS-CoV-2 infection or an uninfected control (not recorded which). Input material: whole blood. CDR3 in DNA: TGTGCCAGCAGTCCGCCAACCGGGGAGCTCCCTGAAGCTTTCTTT. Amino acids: CASSPPTGELPEAFF.